This T cell receptor (beta chain) appears in the sequencing data of a study of blood T cell repertoires in COVID-19. Study-level background: T cells, B-cell-depleted T cells, or PBMCs supplied cDNA or gDNA.

CDR1 and CDR2 from the germline V gene are SGHDT and YYEEEE. The CDR3 runs to 15 residues. Trimming took off 3 bases at V and 4 bases at J, with 16 bases between the two ends. This clone was recorded a few times. In the original workflow: Amplifying reference gene primers gave estimates of nucleated cell counts. Assay: immunoSEQ multiplex PCR; the TCRdb copy retains only in-frame clones and omits some. The D gene and trimming were derived from the DNA, and the V and J assignments and clone size from that table. The sample yields under 200,000 clones, approximately 80% seen once. The V call is TRBV5-6, the J call TRBJ1-1, with a weak D call TRBD1 (5 bases). The sequencing sample was made of peripheral blood. This clonotype originated in a woman aged 60 to 75 with acute or convalescent COVID-19. CDR3 in DNA: TGTGCCAGCAGCTCGTGGACGGGGAGGGGCACTGAAGCTTTCTTT. This gives the protein CASSSWTGRGTEAFF.